This TCR beta chain was observed in a study of shared clonotypes between healthy human individuals. As for this clone: What it binds is not known. One base separates it from a far larger clone, so it is likely a read error. The sample holds other DNA sequences that translate to the same CDR3.

The CDR3 has 16 residues. Germline V gene sequence: CDR1 MDHEN, CDR2 SYDVKM. V gave up 6 bases and J gave up 5 bases, with 22 bases separating them. The authors ran unsorted PBMC replicate PCRs on 300 ng DNA, 30,000 or so T cell genomes. Spread over ten immunoSEQ deep assay plates, unsorted PBMC DNA underwent sequencing. Produced via immunoSEQ multiplex PCR; TCRdb's table is partial and in-frame only. Among a few hundred thousand clones, roughly 85% were seen once, and the ten largest hold roughly 12%. Study-wide results and limits: An anticipated effect of sequencing depth on clonotype sharing among donors was recognized.

The chain links TRBV28 to TRBJ2-5; either TRBD1 or TRBD2 may supply D (5 bases each). Specimen: PBMCs. This receptor was identified in a woman in her thirties or forties in good health. Some clones in this sample may be carry-over from other donors' samples. DNA for the CDR3: TGTGCCAGCAGCGTCAGTGTGGGGGAGTGGGGGGAGACCCAGTACTTC. Translating it yields CASSVSVGEWGETQYF. Full variable domain (rest looked up from reference TRBV28 and TRBJ2-5): DVKVTQSSRYLVKRTGEKVFLECVQDMDHENMFWYRQDPGLGLRLIYFSYDVKMKEKGDIPEGYSVSREKKERFSLILESASTNQTSMYLCASSVSVGEWGETQYFGPGTRLLVL.